This T cell receptor beta chain was obtained from a study of blood T cell repertoires in COVID-19. Germline CDR1 reads SGHNT; CDR2 reads YYREEE (reference sequence). This CDR3 spans 13 amino acids. Profiling relied on immunoSEQ multiplex PCR, and the TCRdb table lists in-frame clones only, not all of them. Of roughly 230,000 clones listed, 82% are singletons. The receptor comes from a woman aged 60-75 years who had recovered from COVID-19. Sequencing used PBMCs or T cells enriched from blood (not recorded which). The chain carries TRBV5-4 and TRBJ2-3; D perhaps matches TRBD2 (6 bases). The CDR3: CAGGVFGTDTQYF. DNA for the CDR3: TGTGCAGGCGGGGTCTTTGGCACAGATACGCAGTATTTT.